This paragraph reports one T cell receptor (beta chain). Regions amplified from RNA transcripts were the TCR beta CDR3 regions. HTBI primers were employed in a first-round RT-PCR of the TCR CDR3. Each CDR3 protein is one row after TCRdb ran MiXCR on the multiplex PCR reads. Altogether hundreds of thousands of distinct CDR3 sequences are present, roughly 24% being singletons, with the ten largest covering 11%. The sample originates from a study of T cells in Graves' hyperthyroidism and ophthalmopathy. Ophthalmopathy cases met thresholds of Clinical Activity Score at least 3, NOSPECS grade at least 4 and duration under 3 months. The PBMCs were taken from 10 ml of fresh peripheral blood. Germline CDR1 reads LNHDA; CDR2 reads SQIVND (reference sequence). The CDR3 is 14 residues long. Trimming shortened V by 3 bases and J by 2 bases, and 11 bases separated the two germline ends.

The sequence was obtained from a woman aged 25 to 39 with Graves' ophthalmopathy. The chain employs TRBV19 and TRBJ2-7; D gene uncertain. Sequences were obtained from blood. The DNA of the CDR3 is TGTGCCAGTAGTATCCGGACCGACACCTACGAGCAGTACTTC. This translates into CASSIRTDTYEQYF. The whole variable domain, filled in from reference TRBV19 and TRBJ2-7, reads DGGITQSPKYLFRKEGQNVTLSCEQNLNHDAMYWYRQDPGQGLRLIYYSQIVNDFQKGDIAEGYSVSREKKESFPLTVTSAQKNPTAFYLCASSIRTDTYEQYFGPGTRLTVT.